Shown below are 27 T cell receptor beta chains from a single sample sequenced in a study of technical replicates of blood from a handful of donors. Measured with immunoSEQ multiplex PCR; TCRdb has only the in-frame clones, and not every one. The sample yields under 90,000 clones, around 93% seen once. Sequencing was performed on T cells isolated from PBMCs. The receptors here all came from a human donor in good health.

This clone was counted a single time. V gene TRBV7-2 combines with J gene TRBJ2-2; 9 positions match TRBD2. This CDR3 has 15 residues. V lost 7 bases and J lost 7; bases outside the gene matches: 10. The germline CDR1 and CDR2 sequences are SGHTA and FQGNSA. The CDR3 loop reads CASTRRREGSGELFF. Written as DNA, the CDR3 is TGTGCCAGCACCCGGAGGCGGGAGGGGAGCGGGGAGCTGTTTTTT.

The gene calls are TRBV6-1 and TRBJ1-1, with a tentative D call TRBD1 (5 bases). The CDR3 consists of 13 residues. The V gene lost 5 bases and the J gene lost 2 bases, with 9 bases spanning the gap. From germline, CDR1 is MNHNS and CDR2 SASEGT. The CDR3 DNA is TGTGCCAGCAGTAGACAGTTCAACACTGAAGCTTTCTTT. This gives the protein CASSRQFNTEAFF.

The CDR3 region has the DNA TGCGCCAGCAGCCAAGTCGGCAGGGGGGCCCACGAGCAGTACTTC. This gives the protein CASSQVGRGAHEQYF. The V gene is TRBV4-1, the J gene TRBJ2-7, with TRBD1 as a possible D gene (7 bases). The germline V gene encodes CDR1 MGHRA and CDR2 YSYEKL. V shed 1 base and J shed 5 bases, with 15 bases lying between them. This CDR3 spans 15 amino acids.

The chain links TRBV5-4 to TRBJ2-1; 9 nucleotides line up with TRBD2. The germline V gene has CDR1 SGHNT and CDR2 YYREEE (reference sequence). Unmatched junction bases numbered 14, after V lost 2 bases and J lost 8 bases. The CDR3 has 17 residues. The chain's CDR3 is CASSFVMREGHEDEQFF. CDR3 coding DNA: TGTGCCAGCAGCTTTGTCATGCGGGAGGGCCATGAGGATGAGCAGTTCTTC.

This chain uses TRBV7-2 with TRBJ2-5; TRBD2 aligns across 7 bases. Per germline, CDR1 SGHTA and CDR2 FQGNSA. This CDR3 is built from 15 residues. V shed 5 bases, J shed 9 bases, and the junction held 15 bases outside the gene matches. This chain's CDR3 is CASSTARLAGRSQYF. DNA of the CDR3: TGTGCCAGCAGCACAGCCCGACTAGCCGGGCGGTCCCAGTACTTC.

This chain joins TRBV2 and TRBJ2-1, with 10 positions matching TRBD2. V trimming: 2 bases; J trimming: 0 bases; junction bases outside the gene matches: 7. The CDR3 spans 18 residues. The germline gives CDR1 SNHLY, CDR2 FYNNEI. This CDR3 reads CASSESSLAGSSYNEQFF. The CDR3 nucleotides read TGTGCCAGCAGTGAATCATCACTAGCGGGGAGCTCCTACAATGAGCAGTTCTTC.

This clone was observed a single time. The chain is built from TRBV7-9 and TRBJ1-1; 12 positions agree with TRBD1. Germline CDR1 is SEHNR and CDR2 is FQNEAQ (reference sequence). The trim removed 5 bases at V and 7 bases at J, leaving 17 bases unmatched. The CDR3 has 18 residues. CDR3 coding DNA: TGTGCCAGCAGCCTGAAACCGGGACAGGGGGCGTACTACTTTGAAGCTTTCTTT. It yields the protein CASSLKPGQGAYYFEAFF.

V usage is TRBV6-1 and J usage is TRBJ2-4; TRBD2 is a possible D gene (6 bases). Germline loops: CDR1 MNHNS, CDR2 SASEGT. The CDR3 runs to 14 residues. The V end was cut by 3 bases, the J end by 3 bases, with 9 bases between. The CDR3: CASSEWGGKNIQYF. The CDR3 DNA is TGTGCCAGCAGTGAGTGGGGAGGCAAAAACATTCAGTACTTC.

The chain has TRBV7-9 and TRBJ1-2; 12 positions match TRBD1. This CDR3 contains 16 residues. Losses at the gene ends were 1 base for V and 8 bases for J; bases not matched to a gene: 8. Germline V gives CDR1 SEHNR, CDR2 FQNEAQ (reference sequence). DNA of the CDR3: TGTGCCAGCAGCTTAGGGGACAGGGGGCGCAAAAGCGGCTACACCTTC. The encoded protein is CASSLGDRGRKSGYTF.

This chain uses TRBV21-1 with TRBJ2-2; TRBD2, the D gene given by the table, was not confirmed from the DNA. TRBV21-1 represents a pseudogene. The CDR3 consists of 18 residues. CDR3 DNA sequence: TGTGCCAGCAGCACGACTAGCGGGGGGCGAACGAACACCGGGGAGCTGTTTTTT. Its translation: CASSTTSGGRTNTGELFF.

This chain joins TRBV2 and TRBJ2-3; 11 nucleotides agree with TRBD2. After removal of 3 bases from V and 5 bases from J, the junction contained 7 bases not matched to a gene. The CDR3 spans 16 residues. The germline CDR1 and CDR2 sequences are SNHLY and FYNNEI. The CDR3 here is CASSEVAGGPEDTQYF. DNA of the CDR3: TGTGCCAGCAGTGAGGTAGCGGGAGGGCCCGAAGATACGCAGTATTTT.

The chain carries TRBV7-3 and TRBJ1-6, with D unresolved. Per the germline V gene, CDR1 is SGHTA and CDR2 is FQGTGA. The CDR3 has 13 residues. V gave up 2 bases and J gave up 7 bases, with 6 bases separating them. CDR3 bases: TGTGCCAGCAGCTTAGAGAGGAATTCACCCCTCCACTTT. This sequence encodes CASSLERNSPLHF. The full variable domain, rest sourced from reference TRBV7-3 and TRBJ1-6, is GAGVSQTPSNKVTEKGKYVELRCDPISGHTALYWYRQSLGQGPEFLIYFQGTGAADDSGLPNDRFFAVRPEGSVSTLKIQRTERGDSAVYLCASSLERNSPLHFGNGTRLTVT.

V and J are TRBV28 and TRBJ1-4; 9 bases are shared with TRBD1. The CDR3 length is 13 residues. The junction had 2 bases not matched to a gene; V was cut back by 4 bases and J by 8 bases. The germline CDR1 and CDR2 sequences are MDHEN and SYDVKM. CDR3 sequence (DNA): TGTGCCAGCAGTTCCGGGACAGGGGAAAAACTGTTTTTT. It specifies CASSSGTGEKLFF. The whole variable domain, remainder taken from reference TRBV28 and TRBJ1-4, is DVKVTQSSRYLVKRTGEKVFLECVQDMDHENMFWYRQDPGLGLRLIYFSYDVKMKEKGDIPEGYSVSREKKERFSLILESASTNQTSMYLCASSSGTGEKLFFGSGTQLSVL.

The CDR3 DNA reads as TGCGCCAGCAGCTTGGCCGGGATAACTGAAGCTTTCTTT. It is translated as CASSLAGITEAFF. V and J are TRBV5-1 and TRBJ1-1; D remains ambiguous. V lost 0 bases and J lost 5, with 8 bases in between. The CDR3 covers 13 residues. Germline V gene lookup returns CDR1 SGHRS and CDR2 YFSETQ.

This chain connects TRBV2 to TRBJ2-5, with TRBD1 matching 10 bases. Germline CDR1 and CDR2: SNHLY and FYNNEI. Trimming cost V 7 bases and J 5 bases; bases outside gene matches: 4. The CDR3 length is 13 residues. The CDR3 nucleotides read TGTGCCAGCATGGGGACAGGGGAGGAGACCCAGTACTTC. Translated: CASMGTGEETQYF.

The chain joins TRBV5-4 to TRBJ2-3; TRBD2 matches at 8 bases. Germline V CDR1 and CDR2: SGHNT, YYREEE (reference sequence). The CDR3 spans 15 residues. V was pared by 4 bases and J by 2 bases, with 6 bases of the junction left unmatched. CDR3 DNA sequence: TGTGCCAGCAGCCATAGCGGGGCCGCCACAGATACGCAGTATTTT. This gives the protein CASSHSGAATDTQYF. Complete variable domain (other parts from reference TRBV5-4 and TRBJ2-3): ETGVTQSPTHLIKTRGQQVTLRCSSQSGHNTVSWYQQALGQGPQFIFQYYREEENGRGNFPPRFSGLQFPNYSSELNVNALELDDSALYLCASSHSGAATDTQYFGPGTRLTVL.

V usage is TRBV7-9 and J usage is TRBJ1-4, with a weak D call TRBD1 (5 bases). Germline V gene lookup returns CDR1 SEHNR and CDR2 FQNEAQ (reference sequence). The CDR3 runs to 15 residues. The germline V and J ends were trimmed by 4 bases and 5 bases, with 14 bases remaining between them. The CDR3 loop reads CASSSAWGGNEKLFF. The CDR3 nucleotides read TGTGCCAGCAGCTCCGCATGGGGGGGGAATGAAAAACTGTTTTTT.

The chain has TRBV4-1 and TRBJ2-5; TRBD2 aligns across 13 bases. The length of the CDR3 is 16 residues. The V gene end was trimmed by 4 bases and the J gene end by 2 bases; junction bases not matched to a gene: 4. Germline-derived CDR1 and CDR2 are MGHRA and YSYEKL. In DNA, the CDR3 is TGCGCCAGCAGCCCTCGGACTAGCGGGGGACAAGAGACCCAGTACTTC. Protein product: CASSPRTSGGQETQYF.

CDR3 residues: CASRKEVTDTQYF. CDR3 DNA sequence: TGCGCCAGCAGGAAGGAGGTAACAGATACGCAGTATTTT. The genes are TRBV5-1 and TRBJ2-3, with D perhaps TRBD2 (5 bases). V lost 5 bases and J lost 3, with 10 bases in between. Germline CDR1 reads SGHRS; CDR2 reads YFSETQ. CDR3 length: 13 residues.

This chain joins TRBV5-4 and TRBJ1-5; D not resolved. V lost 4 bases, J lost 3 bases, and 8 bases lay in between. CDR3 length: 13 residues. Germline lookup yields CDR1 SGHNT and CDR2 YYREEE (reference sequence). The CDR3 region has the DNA TGTGCCAGCAGCCGGGGTCACAATCAGCCCCAGCATTTT. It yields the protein CASSRGHNQPQHF.

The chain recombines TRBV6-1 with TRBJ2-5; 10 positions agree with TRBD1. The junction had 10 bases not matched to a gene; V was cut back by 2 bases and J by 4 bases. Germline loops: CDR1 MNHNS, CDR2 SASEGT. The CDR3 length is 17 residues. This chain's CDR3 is CASSEWGQGQFGETQYF. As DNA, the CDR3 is TGTGCCAGCAGTGAATGGGGACAGGGGCAATTTGGAGAGACCCAGTACTTC.

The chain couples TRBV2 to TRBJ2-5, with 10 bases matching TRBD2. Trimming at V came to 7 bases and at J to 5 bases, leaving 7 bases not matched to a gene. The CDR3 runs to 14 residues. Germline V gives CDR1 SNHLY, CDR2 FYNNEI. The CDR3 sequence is CASIKLSGGETQYF. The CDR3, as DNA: TGTGCCAGCATTAAGCTTAGCGGGGGGGAGACCCAGTACTTC. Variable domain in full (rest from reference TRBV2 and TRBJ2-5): EPEVTQTPSHQVTQMGQEVILRCVPISNHLYFYWYRQILGQKVEFLVSFYNNEISEKSEIFDDQFSVERPDGSNFTLKIRSTKLEDSAMYFCASIKLSGGETQYFGPGTRLLVL.

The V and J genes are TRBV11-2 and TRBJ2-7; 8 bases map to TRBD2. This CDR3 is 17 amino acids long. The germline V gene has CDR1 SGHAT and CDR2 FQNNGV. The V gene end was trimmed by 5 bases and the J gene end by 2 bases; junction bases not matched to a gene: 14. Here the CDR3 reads CASSPFTSGLFPYEQYF. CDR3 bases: TGTGCCAGCAGCCCGTTCACTAGCGGCCTTTTCCCCTACGAGCAGTACTTC.

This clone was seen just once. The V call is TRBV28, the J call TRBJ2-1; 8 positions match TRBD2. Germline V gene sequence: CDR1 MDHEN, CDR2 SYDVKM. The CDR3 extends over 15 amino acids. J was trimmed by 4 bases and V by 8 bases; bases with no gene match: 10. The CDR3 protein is CASFHAASGYNEQFF. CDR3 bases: TGTGCCAGCTTCCACGCGGCTAGCGGGTACAATGAGCAGTTCTTC.

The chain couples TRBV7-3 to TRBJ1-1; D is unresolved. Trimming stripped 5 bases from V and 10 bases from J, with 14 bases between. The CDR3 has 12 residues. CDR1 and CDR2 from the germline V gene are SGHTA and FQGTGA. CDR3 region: CASSPGEGTAFF. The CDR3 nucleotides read TGTGCCAGCAGCCCCGGGGAGGGTACAGCTTTCTTT.

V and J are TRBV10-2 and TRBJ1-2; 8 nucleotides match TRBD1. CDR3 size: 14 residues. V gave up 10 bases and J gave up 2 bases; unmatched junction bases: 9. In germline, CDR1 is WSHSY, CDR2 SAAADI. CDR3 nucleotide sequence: TGCGCCACTCACTCTAGGACAGGGAACTATGGCTACACCTTC. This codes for CATHSRTGNYGYTF.

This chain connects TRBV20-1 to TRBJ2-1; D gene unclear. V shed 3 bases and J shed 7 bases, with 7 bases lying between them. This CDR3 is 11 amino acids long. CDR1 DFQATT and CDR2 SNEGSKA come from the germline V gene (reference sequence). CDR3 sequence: CSASGPNEQFF. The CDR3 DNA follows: TGCAGTGCTAGTGGGCCTAATGAGCAGTTCTTC.